This T cell receptor beta chain was observed in a study of cytomegalovirus exposure and HLA in healthy donors. Overall study context: Falling in the Caucasian-associated ancestry cluster were about four fifths of about 400 genotyped donors.

This clone has only a few counts. What it recognizes is unknown. The V gene end was trimmed by 2 bases and the J gene end by 0 bases; junction bases not matched to a gene: 6. The CDR3 totals 17 residues. Germline loops: CDR1 SGHNT, CDR2 YENEEA. General study points: It was shown in a later analysis that HLA-associated TCR beta chains were more clonally expanded than other, equally common chains. Previously analyzed data showed that most TCR beta V segments were productive at a frequency of about 87% or about 30%.

The PCR was carried out with 60 Vbeta primers and 13 Jbeta primers. Produced via immunoSEQ multiplex PCR; TCRdb's table is partial and in-frame only. This sample carries 100,000 to 130,000 clones, under 85% of them seen once, and the ten largest clones take 4.2%. The chain links TRBV11-3 to TRBJ2-7; 11 nucleotides align to TRBD1. The TCR comes from a male donor in good health and CMV-seronegative. Sequencing input: PBMCs. The CDR3 protein is CASSLSGQGASSYEQYF. The DNA of the CDR3 is TGTGCCAGCAGCTTATCCGGACAGGGGGCATCCTCCTACGAGCAGTACTTC.